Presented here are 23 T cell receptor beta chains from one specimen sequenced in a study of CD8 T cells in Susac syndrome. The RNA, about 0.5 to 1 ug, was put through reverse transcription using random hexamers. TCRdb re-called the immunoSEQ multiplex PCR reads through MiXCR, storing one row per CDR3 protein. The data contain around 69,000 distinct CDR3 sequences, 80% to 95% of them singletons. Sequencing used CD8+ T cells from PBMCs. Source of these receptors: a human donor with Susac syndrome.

CDR3 coding DNA: TGCGCCAGCAGCCAATTGCCAGGGGGCTCCTACAATGAGCAGTTCTTC. This gives the protein CASSQLPGGSYNEQFF. The chain combines TRBV4-1 with TRBJ2-1; 7 bases map to TRBD1. Losses at the gene ends were 2 bases for V and 0 bases for J; bases not matched to a gene: 4. CDR3 length: 16 amino acids. CDR1 and CDR2 from the germline V gene are MGHRA and YSYEKL.

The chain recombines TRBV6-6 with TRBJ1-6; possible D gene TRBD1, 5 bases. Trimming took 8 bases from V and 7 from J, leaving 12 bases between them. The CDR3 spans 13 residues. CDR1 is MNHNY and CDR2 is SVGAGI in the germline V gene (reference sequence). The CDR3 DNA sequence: TGTGCCAGCCAGGGATTATTGAATTCACCCCTCCACTTT. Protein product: CASQGLLNSPLHF.

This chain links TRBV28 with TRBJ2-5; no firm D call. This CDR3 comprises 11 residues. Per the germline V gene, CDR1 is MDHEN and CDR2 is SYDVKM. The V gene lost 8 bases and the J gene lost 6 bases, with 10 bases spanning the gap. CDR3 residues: CASLKSKTQYF. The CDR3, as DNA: TGTGCCAGCTTAAAGTCGAAGACCCAGTACTTC.

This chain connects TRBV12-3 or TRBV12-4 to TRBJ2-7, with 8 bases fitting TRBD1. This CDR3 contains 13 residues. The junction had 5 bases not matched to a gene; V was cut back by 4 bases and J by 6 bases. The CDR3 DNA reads TGTGCCAGCAGTTGGACAGGGTTTGGCGAGCAGTACTTC. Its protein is CASSWTGFGEQYF.

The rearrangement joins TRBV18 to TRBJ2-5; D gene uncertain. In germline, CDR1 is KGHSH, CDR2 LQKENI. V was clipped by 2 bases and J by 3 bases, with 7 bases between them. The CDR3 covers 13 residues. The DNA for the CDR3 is TGTGCCAGCTCACCAGGACGGGAAGAGACCCAGTACTTC. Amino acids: CASSPGREETQYF. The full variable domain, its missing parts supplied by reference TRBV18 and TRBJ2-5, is NAGVMQNPRHLVRRRGQEARLRCSPMKGHSHVYWYRQLPEEGLKFMVYLQKENIIDESGMPKERFSAEFPKEGPSILRIQQVVRGDSAAYFCASSPGREETQYFGPGTRLLVL.

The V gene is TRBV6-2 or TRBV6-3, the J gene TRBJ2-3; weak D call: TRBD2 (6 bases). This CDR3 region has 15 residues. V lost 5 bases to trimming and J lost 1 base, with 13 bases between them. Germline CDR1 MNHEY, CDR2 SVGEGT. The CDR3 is CASSNGGPGTDTQYF. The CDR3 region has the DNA TGTGCCAGCAGTAATGGAGGGCCTGGCACAGATACGCAGTATTTT.

Written as DNA, the CDR3 is TGTGCCAGCAGCCAAGGCAGTTCGCGGGTTCCCTACAATGAGCAGTTCTTC. This encodes CASSQGSSRVPYNEQFF. The chain couples TRBV3-1 to TRBJ2-1; TRBD2 might be the D (5 bases). V dropped 1 base and J dropped 2 bases, with 15 bases sitting between them. The CDR3 loop spans 17 amino acids. CDR1 is LGHDT and CDR2 is YNNKEL in the germline V gene (reference sequence).

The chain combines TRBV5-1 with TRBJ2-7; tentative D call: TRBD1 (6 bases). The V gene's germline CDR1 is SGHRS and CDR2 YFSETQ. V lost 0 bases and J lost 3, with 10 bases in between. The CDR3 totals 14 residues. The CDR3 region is CASSLVAGVYEQYF. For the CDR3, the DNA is TGCGCCAGCAGCTTGGTTGCAGGGGTCTACGAGCAGTACTTC.

This CDR3 is CASRQGVRETQYF. The DNA of the CDR3 is TGTGCCAGCAGACAGGGCGTCCGTGAGACCCAGTACTTC. The chain recombines TRBV2 with TRBJ2-5; the D gene is possibly TRBD1 (6 bases). The CDR3 runs to 13 residues. V was clipped by 6 bases and J by 5 bases, with 13 bases between them. CDR1 and CDR2 (germline): SNHLY, FYNNEI.

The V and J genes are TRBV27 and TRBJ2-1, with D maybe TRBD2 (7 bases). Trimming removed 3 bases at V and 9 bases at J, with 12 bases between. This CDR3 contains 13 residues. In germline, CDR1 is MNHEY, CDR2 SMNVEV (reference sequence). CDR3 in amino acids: CASSLGEGGEQFF. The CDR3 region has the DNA TGTGCCAGCAGTTTGGGGGAGGGGGGTGAGCAGTTCTTC.

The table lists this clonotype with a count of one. The CDR3 loop reads CASSLVGNSGNTIYF. The CDR3 DNA is TGCGCCAGCAGCTTGGTGGGCAACTCTGGAAACACCATATATTTT. This chain links TRBV5-1 with TRBJ1-3; D gene uncertain. The CDR3 contains 15 residues. Germline V gene data show CDR1 as SGHRS and CDR2 as YFSETQ. The ends were cut back, 0 bases at V and 0 bases at J, with 7 bases in the middle.

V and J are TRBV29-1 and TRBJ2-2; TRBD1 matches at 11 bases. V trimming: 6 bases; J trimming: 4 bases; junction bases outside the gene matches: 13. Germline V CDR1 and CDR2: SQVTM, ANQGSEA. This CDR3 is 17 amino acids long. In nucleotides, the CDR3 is TGCAGCGTGAAAATGGGTGCGGGACAGGGGGGCACCGGGGAGCTGTTTTTT. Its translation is CSVKMGAGQGGTGELFF.

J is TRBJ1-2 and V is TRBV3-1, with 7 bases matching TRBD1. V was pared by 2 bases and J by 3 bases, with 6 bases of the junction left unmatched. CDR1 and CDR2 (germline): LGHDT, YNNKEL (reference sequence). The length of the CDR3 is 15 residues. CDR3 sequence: CASSQTGDDYYGYTF. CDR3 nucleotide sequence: TGTGCCAGCAGCCAAACAGGGGACGACTACTATGGCTACACCTTC. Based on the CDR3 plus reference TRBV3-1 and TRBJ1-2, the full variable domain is DTAVSQTPKYLVTQMGNDKSIKCEQNLGHDTMYWYKQDSKKFLKIMFSYNNKELIINETVPNRFSPKSPDKAHLNLHINSLELGDSAVYFCASSQTGDDYYGYTFGSGTRLTVV.

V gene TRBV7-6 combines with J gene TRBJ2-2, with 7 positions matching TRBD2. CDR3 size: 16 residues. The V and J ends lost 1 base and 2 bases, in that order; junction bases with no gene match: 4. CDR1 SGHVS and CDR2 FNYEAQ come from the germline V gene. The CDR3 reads CASSLEPSGNTGELFF. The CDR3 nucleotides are TGTGCCAGCAGCTTAGAGCCTAGCGGAAACACCGGGGAGCTGTTTTTT. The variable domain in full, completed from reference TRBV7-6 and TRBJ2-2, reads GAGVSQSPRYKVTKRGQDVALRCDPISGHVSLYWYRQALGQGPEFLTYFNYEAQQDKSGLPNDRFSAERPEGSISTLTIQRTEQRDSAMYRCASSLEPSGNTGELFFGEGSRLTVL.

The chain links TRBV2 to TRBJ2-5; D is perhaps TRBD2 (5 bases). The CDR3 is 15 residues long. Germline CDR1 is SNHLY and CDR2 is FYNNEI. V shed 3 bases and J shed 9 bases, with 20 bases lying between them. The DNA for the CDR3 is TGTGCCAGCAGTGACCTGCGAGGGAGTACCGAGTCCCAGTACTTC. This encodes CASSDLRGSTESQYF.

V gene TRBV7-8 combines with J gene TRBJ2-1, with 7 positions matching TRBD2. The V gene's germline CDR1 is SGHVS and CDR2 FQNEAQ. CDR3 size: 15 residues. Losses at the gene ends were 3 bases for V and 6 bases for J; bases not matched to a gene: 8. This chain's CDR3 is CASSFPRTRPNEQFF. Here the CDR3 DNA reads TGTGCCAGCAGCTTCCCCCGGACTAGGCCCAATGAGCAGTTCTTC. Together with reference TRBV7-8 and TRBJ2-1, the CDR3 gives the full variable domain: GAGVSQSPRYKVAKRGQDVALRCDPISGHVSLFWYQQALGQGPEFLTYFQNEAQLDKSGLPSDRFFAERPEGSVSTLKIQRTQQEDSAVYLCASSFPRTRPNEQFFGPGTRLTVL.

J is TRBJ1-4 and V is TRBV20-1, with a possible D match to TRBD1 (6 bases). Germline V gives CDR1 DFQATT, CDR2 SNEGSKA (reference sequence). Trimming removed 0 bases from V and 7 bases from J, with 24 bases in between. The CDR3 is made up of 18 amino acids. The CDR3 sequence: CSARDDVARGRKSEKLFF. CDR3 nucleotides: TGCAGTGCTAGAGATGATGTGGCTAGGGGGAGGAAGAGTGAAAAACTGTTTTTT.

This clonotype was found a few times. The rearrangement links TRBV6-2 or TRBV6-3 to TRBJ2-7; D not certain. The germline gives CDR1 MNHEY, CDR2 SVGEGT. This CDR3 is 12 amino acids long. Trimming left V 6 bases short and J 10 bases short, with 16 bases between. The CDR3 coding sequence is TGTGCCAGCAGCGACGTGGAGACCACACAGTACTTC. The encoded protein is CASSDVETTQYF.

The CDR3 is CASSYYRDTIYF. The CDR3 DNA sequence: TGTGCCAGCAGTTATTACAGGGACACCATATATTTT. This sequence joins TRBV12-3 or TRBV12-4 and TRBJ1-3; maybe TRBD1 (6 bases). The CDR3 contains 12 residues. V lost 4 bases and J lost 8, with 9 bases in between.

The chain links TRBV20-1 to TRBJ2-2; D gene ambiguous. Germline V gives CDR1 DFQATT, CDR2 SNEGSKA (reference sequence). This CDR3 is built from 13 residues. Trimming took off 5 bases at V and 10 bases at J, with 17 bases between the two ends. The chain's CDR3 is CSAPGVGFEELFF. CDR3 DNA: TGCAGTGCTCCAGGAGTAGGGTTCGAGGAGCTGTTTTTT.

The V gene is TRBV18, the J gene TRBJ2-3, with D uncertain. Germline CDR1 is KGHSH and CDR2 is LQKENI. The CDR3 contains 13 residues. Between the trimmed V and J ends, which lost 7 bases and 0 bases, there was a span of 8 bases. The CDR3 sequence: CASLSQSTDTQYF. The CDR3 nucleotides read TGTGCCAGCTTGTCGCAGAGCACAGATACGCAGTATTTT.

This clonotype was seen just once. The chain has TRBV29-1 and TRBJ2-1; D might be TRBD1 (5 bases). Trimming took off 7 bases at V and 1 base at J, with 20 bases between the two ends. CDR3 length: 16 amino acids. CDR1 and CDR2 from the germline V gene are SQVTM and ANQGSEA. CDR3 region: CSARPQGILSYNEQFF. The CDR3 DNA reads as TGCAGCGCCCGACCCCAGGGAATCCTATCCTACAATGAGCAGTTCTTC.

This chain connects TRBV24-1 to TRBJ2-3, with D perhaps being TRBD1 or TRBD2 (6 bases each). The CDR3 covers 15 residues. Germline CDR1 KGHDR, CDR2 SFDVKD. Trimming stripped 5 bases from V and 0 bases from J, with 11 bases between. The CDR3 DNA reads TGTGCCACCAGTGCCTGGGGGGCGAGCACAGATACGCAGTATTTT. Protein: CATSAWGASTDTQYF.